A single sample gave rise to the 16 T cell receptor beta chains below, sequenced in a study of blood T cell repertoires in COVID-19. Produced via immunoSEQ multiplex PCR; TCRdb's table is partial and in-frame only. The data show about 370,000 clones, with 89% seen just once and 3% held by the top ten. The specimen was peripheral blood. The receptors stem from a woman between 25 and 40 years old with COVID-19, enrolled during active disease.

The V and J genes are TRBV12-3 or TRBV12-4 and TRBJ1-2; D not certain. The V gene lost 5 bases and the J gene lost 4 bases, with 11 bases spanning the gap. This CDR3 region has 13 residues. The CDR3 coding sequence is TGTGCCAGCAGTACACAGAATACCTATGGCTACACCTTC. It specifies CASSTQNTYGYTF.

The chain couples TRBV10-3 to TRBJ1-4; 7 bases fit TRBD1. CDR3 length equals 14 residues. V gave up 8 bases and J gave up 6 bases; unmatched junction bases: 9. Germline CDR1 is ENHRY and CDR2 is SYGVKD. The CDR3 loop reads CAIAQTGADEKLFF. Here the CDR3 DNA reads TGTGCCATCGCGCAAACAGGGGCCGATGAAAAACTGTTTTTT.

The rearrangement uses TRBV4-1 and TRBJ1-3; D is possibly TRBD1 (5 bases). This CDR3 is built from 15 residues. The germline V and J ends were trimmed by 0 bases and 6 bases, with 12 bases remaining between them. The germline CDR1 and CDR2 sequences are MGHRA and YSYEKL. The CDR3 spells CASSQDIREENTIYF. The DNA for the CDR3 is TGCGCCAGCAGCCAAGATATCAGGGAGGAAAACACCATATATTTT.

The J gene is TRBJ2-6, the V gene TRBV27; D is uncertain. Per germline, CDR1 MNHEY and CDR2 SMNVEV (reference sequence). This CDR3 comprises 17 residues. V was pared by 0 bases and J by 3 bases, with 12 bases between. The CDR3 protein is CASSLSPPASGANVLTF. The CDR3 DNA reads as TGTGCCAGCAGTTTATCTCCCCCCGCTAGTGGGGCCAACGTCCTGACTTTC.

This clone was counted a single time. The gene calls are TRBV11-1 and TRBJ1-2; the match to TRBD1 covers 7 bases. CDR3 size: 13 residues. The trim removed 5 bases at V and 6 bases at J, leaving 6 bases unmatched. Germline V gene data show CDR1 as SGHAT and CDR2 as FQDESV (reference sequence). The chain's CDR3 is CASSKQGPDGYTF. CDR3 sequence (DNA): TGTGCCAGCAGCAAACAGGGGCCGGATGGCTACACCTTC. Full variable domain (outside the CDR3, taken from reference TRBV11-1 and TRBJ1-2): EAEVAQSPRYKITEKSQAVAFWCDPISGHATLYWYRQILGQGPELLVQFQDESVVDDSQLPKDRFSAERLKGVDSTLKIQPAELGDSAMYLCASSKQGPDGYTFGSGTRLTVV.

This chain connects TRBV5-4 to TRBJ2-1, with 7 positions matching TRBD2. V lost 0 bases to trimming and J lost 3 bases; unmatched junction nucleotides: 9. Germline CDR1 is SGHNT and CDR2 is YYREEE (reference sequence). CDR3 size: 17 residues. The CDR3 bases are TGTGCCAGCAGCTTGGATGCGAGCGGGGAACTCTACAATGAGCAGTTCTTC. Translation: CASSLDASGELYNEQFF.

This clone was detected only once. The chain couples TRBV6-5 to TRBJ1-2, with a tentative D call TRBD1 (6 bases). CDR1 and CDR2 (germline): MNHEY, SVGAGI. The CDR3 has 15 residues. The germline V and J ends were trimmed by 2 bases and 0 bases, with 10 bases remaining between them. For the CDR3, the DNA is TGTGCCAGCAGTTACGGGGGGGCTTCTAACTATGGCTACACCTTC. Encoded protein: CASSYGGASNYGYTF.

The chain employs TRBV7-9 and TRBJ2-2; 8 bases align to TRBD1. Germline-derived CDR1 and CDR2 are SEHNR and FQNEAQ (reference sequence). V shed 5 bases, J shed 7 bases, and the junction held 3 bases outside the gene matches. CDR3 size: 13 residues. CDR3 sequence: CASSQGANGELFF. The CDR3 DNA is TGTGCCAGCAGCCAGGGGGCGAACGGGGAGCTGTTTTTT.

V and J are TRBV5-1 and TRBJ1-6; D may be TRBD1 (6 bases). CDR1 SGHRS and CDR2 YFSETQ come from the germline V gene. The CDR3 consists of 15 residues. Trimming pared 0 bases from V and 6 bases from J, leaving 10 bases between. This CDR3 is CASSLGGQSNSPLHF. The CDR3 coding sequence is TGCGCCAGCAGCTTGGGGGGGCAGTCTAATTCACCCCTCCACTTT.

V gene TRBV5-6 combines with J gene TRBJ2-7; 9 nucleotides agree with TRBD2. The CDR3 spans 13 residues. V lost 1 base, J lost 5 bases, and 1 base stayed unmatched. Germline-derived CDR1 and CDR2 are SGHDT and YYEEEE. CDR3 protein: CASSLPSGDEQYV. CDR3 in DNA: TGTGCCAGCAGCTTGCCTAGCGGGGACGAGCAGTACGTC.

The chain employs TRBV7-9 and TRBJ2-7; TRBD1 is a possible D gene (5 bases). V was shortened by 5 bases and J by 7 bases, with 21 bases between the two germline ends. This CDR3 has 15 amino acids. The V gene's germline CDR1 is SEHNR and CDR2 FQNEAQ (reference sequence). The chain's CDR3 is CASSPRASSGNEQYV. For the CDR3, the DNA is TGTGCCAGCAGCCCTCGGGCCTCCTCAGGGAATGAGCAGTACGTC.

The chain has TRBV28 and TRBJ2-7; D not certain. V was shortened by 3 bases and J by 0 bases, with 9 bases between the two germline ends. CDR1 MDHEN and CDR2 SYDVKM come from the germline V gene. The CDR3 consists of 14 residues. The CDR3 spells CASSFPPSSYEQYF. CDR3 sequence (DNA): TGTGCCAGCAGTTTCCCCCCGAGCTCCTACGAGCAGTACTTC.

The chain has TRBV19 and TRBJ1-1, with D tentatively TRBD1 (5 bases). Trimming stripped 3 bases from V and 0 bases from J, with 11 bases between. The germline gives CDR1 LNHDA, CDR2 SQIVND (reference sequence). The CDR3 has 15 amino acids. In DNA form, the CDR3 reads TGTGCCAGTAGTATCAGGGCAGCGATGAACACTGAAGCTTTCTTT. The encoded protein is CASSIRAAMNTEAFF.

This rearrangement joins TRBV28 to TRBJ1-3; D remains ambiguous. The CDR3 loop spans 15 amino acids. Trimming stripped 8 bases from V and 1 base from J, with 15 bases between. Germline loops: CDR1 MDHEN, CDR2 SYDVKM. CDR3 coding DNA: TGTGCCAGCTACCATGCTGGAGCTTCTGGAAACACCATATATTTT. Translation: CASYHAGASGNTIYF.

The rearrangement links TRBV11-3 to TRBJ1-4; D ambiguous. V dropped 5 bases and J dropped 6 bases, with 13 bases sitting between them. The germline CDR1 and CDR2 sequences are SGHNT and YENEEA. The CDR3 contains 14 residues. CDR3 loop: CASSPDSGDEKLFF. DNA for the CDR3: TGTGCCAGCAGCCCAGACTCGGGAGATGAAAAACTGTTTTTT.

This rearrangement joins TRBV6-6 to TRBJ1-2, with 7 nucleotides matching TRBD1. J lost 0 bases, V lost 5 bases, and 12 bases had no gene match. Germline assignment: CDR1 MNHNY and CDR2 SVGAGI (reference sequence). The length of the CDR3 is 17 residues. The CDR3 DNA sequence: TGTGCCAGCAGTCCTCCGGGACAGCTATTCTCTAACTATGGCTACACCTTC. It codes for CASSPPGQLFSNYGYTF.